This T cell receptor beta chain is from a study of CD8+ T cells in alopecia areata. TCR sequencing used cDNA made by reverse transcription of extracted RNA. Only in-frame clones appear in the TCRdb table, and some are missing; sequencing was by immunoSEQ multiplex PCR. The sample comprises 110,000 or so clones, approximately 55% of which are singletons, and 3% to 4% rests with the top ten. Treatment described: oral pan-JAK inhibitor, 5-10 mg twice daily. A single count supports this clone. This CDR3 has 15 amino acids. The germline gives CDR1 MNHNS, CDR2 SASEGT. V lost 5 bases and J lost 5; bases outside the gene matches: 10.

Sample: CD4+ T cells sorted from blood, taken at week 24, from a patient treated with tofacitinib. The V call is TRBV6-1, the J call TRBJ2-5; TRBD2 agrees at 8 bases. This sequence was found in a human donor with alopecia areata. CDR3 region: CASSPPLTSDETQYF. As DNA, the CDR3 is TGTGCCAGCAGTCCTCCCTTGACTAGCGATGAGACCCAGTACTTC.